The TCR beta chain described here comes from a study of shared clonotypes between healthy human individuals. The test was conducted at deep level. Sorted-subset replicate PCR reactions contained approximately 190 ng DNA, corresponding to tens of thousands of T cell genomes. The data were produced by immunoSEQ multiplex PCR, yet TCRdb's version contains in-frame clones alone and is incomplete. The data show roughly 2.5 million clones, around nine tenths seen once. The receptor was derived from a man younger than 35 in good health. Material for sequencing was naive CD4+ T cells sorted from blood. Subset indicated: CD45RA+ positively selected.

For the CDR3, the DNA is TGTGCCAGCAGCTTTTGGGAGGGGACTAGCGGTACCTACGAGCAGTACTTC. Translated, it gives CASSFWEGTSGTYEQYF. This rearrangement joins TRBV7-9 to TRBJ2-7; TRBD2 aligns across 11 bases. From germline, CDR1 is SEHNR and CDR2 FQNEAQ (reference sequence). CDR3 length: 17 residues. V lost 3 bases and J lost 2; bases outside the gene matches: 9.